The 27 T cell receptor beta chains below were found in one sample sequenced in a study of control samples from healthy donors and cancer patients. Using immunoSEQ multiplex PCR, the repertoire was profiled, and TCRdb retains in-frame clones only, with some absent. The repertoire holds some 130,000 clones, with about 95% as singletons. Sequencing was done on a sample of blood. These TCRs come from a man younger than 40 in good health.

This chain's CDR3 is CASSYSATGGNYGYTF. The CDR3 bases are TGTGCCAGCAGTTACTCCGCGACAGGGGGCAACTATGGCTACACCTTC. The chain couples TRBV6-2 or TRBV6-3 to TRBJ1-2; TRBD1 matches 10 bases. Germline trimming cut 0 bases from V and 2 bases from J; bases unmatched to any gene: 3. Germline CDR1 and CDR2: MNHEY and SVGEGT. There are 16 residues in the CDR3.

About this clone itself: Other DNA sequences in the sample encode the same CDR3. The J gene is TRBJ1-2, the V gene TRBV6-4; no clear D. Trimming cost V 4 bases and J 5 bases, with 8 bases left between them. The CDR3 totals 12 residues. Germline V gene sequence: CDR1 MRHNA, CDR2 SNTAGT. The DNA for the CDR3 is TGTGCCAGCAGTGTTGGAGGATATGGCTACACCTTC. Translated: CASSVGGYGYTF.

The DNA of the CDR3 is TGTGCCAGCAGCACCCTTAGGAGCTTAAACACCATATATTTT. Protein sequence: CASSTLRSLNTIYF. The chain uses TRBV7-9 and TRBJ1-3; unclear D gene. The CDR3 length is 14 residues. Trimming shortened V by 5 bases and J by 6 bases, and 14 bases separated the two germline ends. Germline loops: CDR1 SEHNR, CDR2 FQNEAQ (reference sequence).

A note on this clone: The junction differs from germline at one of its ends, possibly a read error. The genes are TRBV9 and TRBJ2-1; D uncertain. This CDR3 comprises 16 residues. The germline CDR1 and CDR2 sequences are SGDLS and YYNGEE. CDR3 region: CASSGIPETGVNGQFF. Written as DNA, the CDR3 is TGTGCCAGCAGCGGTATTCCCGAAACTGGGGTCAATGGGCAGTTCTTC.

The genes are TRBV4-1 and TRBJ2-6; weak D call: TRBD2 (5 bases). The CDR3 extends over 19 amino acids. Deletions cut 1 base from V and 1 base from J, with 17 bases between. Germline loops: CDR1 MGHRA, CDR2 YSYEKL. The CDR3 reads CASSQGMPRTGSGANVLTF. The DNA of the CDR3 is TGCGCCAGCAGCCAAGGTATGCCCCGGACGGGATCTGGGGCCAACGTCCTGACTTTC.

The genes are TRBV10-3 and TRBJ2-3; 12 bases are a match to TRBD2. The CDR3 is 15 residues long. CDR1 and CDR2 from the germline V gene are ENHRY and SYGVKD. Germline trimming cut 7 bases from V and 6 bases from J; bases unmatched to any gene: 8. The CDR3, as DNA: TGTGCCATCACCCTGCTAGCGGGGGGGCTTGATACGCAGTATTTT. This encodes CAITLLAGGLDTQYF.

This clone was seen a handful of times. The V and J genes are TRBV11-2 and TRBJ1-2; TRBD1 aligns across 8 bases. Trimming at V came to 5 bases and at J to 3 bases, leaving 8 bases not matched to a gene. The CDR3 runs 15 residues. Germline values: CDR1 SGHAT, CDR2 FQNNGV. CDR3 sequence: CASSRPGGGDYGYTF. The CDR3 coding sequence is TGTGCCAGCAGCCGCCCAGGGGGCGGTGACTATGGCTACACCTTC. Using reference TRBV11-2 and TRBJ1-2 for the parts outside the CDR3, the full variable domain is EAGVAQSPRYKIIEKRQSVAFWCNPISGHATLYWYQQILGQGPKLLIQFQNNGVVDDSQLPKDRFSAERLKGVDSTLKIQPAKLEDSAVYLCASSRPGGGDYGYTFGSGTRLTVV.

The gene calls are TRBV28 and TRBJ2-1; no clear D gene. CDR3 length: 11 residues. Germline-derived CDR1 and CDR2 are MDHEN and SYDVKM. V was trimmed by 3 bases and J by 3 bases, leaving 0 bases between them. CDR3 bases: TGTGCCAGCAGTTTCTACAATGAGCAGTTCTTC. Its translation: CASSFYNEQFF.

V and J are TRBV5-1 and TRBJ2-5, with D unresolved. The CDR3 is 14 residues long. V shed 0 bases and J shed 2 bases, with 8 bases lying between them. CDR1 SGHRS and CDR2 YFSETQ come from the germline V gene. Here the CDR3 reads CASSLEAVQETQYF. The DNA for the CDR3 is TGCGCCAGCAGCTTGGAGGCGGTTCAAGAGACCCAGTACTTC.

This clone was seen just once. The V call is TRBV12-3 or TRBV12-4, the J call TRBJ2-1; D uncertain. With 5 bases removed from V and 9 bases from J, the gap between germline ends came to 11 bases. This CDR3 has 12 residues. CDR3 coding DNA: TGTGCCAGCAGTCCAGGTTGGACTGAGCAGTTCTTC. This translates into CASSPGWTEQFF.

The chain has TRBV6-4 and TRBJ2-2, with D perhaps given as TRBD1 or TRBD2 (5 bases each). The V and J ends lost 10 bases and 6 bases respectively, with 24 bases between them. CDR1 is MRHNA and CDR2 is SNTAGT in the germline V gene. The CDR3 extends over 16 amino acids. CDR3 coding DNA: TGTGCCATCTCCTCCTCGGGGCAGAAAGGGTCCGGGGAGCTGTTTTTT. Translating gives CAISSSGQKGSGELFF.

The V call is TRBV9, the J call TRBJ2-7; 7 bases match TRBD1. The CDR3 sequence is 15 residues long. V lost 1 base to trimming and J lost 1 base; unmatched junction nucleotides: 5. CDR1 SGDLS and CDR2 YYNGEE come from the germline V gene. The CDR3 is CASSVSQGQSYEQYF. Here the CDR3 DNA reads TGTGCCAGCAGCGTAAGTCAGGGACAGTCCTACGAGCAGTACTTC. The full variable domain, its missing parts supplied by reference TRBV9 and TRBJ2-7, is DSGVTQTPKHLITATGQRVTLRCSPRSGDLSVYWYQQSLDQGLQFLIQYYNGEERAKGNILERFSAQQFPDLHSELNLSSLELGDSALYFCASSVSQGQSYEQYFGPGTRLTVT.

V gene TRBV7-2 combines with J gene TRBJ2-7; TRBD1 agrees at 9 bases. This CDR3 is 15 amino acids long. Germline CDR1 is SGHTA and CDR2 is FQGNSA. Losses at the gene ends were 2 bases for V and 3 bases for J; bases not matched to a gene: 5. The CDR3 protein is CASSLYGQGSYEQYF. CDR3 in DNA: TGTGCCAGCAGCTTATATGGACAGGGGAGCTACGAGCAGTACTTC.

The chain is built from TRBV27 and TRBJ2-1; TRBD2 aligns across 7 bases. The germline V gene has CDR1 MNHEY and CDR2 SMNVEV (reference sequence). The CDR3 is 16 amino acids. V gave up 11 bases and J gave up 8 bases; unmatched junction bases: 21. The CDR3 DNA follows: TGTGCCCGACTGCCTCCTACCGGGGGAGGGCGGCATGAGCAGTTCTTC. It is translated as CARLPPTGGGRHEQFF.

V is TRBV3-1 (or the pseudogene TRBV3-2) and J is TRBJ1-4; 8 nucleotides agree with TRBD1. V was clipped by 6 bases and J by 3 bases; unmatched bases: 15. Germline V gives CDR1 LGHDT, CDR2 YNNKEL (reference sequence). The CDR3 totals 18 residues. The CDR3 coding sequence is TGTGCCAGCAGTCTTTGCACGGGACAGGACCTCGCTAATGAAAAACTGTTTTTT. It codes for CASSLCTGQDLANEKLFF.

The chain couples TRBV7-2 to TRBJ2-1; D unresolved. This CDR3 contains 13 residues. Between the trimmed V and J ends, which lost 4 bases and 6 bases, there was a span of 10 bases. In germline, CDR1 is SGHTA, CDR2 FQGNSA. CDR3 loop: CASSSGSSNEQFF. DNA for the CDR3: TGTGCCAGCAGCTCTGGCAGCAGCAATGAGCAGTTCTTC.

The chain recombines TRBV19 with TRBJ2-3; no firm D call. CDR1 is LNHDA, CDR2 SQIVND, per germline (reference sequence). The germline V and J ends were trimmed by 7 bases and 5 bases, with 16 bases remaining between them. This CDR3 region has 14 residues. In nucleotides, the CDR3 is TGTGCCAGTACCCCAAGCCCAGTCGGAGATACGCAGTATTTT. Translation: CASTPSPVGDTQYF.

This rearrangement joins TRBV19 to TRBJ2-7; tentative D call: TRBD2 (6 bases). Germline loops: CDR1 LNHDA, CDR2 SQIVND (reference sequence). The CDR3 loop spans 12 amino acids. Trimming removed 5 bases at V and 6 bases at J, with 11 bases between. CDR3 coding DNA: TGTGCCAGTAGTTCGGGGGTAGGCGAGCAGTACTTC. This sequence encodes CASSSGVGEQYF.

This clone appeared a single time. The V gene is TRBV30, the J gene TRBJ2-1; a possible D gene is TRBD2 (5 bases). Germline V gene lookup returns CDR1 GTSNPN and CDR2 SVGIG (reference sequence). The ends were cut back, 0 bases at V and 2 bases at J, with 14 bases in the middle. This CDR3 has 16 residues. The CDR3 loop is CAWSVLGWAAYNEQFF. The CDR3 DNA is TGTGCCTGGAGTGTACTAGGATGGGCAGCCTACAATGAGCAGTTCTTC.

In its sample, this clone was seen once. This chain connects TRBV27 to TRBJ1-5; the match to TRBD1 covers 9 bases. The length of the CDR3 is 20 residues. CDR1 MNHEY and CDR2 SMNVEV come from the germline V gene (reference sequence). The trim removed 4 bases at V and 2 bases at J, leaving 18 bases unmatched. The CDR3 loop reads CASSSDPVRDRAGGNQPQHF. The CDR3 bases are TGTGCCAGCAGTTCCGATCCGGTTCGGGACAGGGCCGGTGGCAATCAGCCCCAGCATTTT.

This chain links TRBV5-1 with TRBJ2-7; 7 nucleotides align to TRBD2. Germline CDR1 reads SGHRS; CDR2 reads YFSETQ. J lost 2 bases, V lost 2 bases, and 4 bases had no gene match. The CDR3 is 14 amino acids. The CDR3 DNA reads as TGCGCCAGCAGCTTCGGCGGGGGAACCTACGAGCAGTACTTC. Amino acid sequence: CASSFGGGTYEQYF.

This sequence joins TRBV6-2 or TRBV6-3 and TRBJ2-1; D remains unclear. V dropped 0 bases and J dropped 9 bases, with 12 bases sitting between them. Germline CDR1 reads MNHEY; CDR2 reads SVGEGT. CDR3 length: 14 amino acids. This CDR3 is CASSYSSDGGEQFF. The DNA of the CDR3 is TGTGCCAGCAGTTACTCGAGCGATGGCGGTGAGCAGTTCTTC.

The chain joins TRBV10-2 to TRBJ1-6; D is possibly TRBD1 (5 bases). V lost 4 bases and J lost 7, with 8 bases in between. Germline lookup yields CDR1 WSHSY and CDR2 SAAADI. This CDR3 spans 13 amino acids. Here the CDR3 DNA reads TGCGCCAGCAGTGGCGGGGGAAATTCACCCCTCCACTTT. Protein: CASSGGGNSPLHF.

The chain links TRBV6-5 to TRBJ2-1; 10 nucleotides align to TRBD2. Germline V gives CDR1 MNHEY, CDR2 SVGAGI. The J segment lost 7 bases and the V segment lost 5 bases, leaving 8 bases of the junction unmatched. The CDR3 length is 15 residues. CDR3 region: CASSKSGGAGNEQFF. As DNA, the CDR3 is TGTGCCAGCAGTAAAAGCGGGGGGGCAGGGAATGAGCAGTTCTTC.

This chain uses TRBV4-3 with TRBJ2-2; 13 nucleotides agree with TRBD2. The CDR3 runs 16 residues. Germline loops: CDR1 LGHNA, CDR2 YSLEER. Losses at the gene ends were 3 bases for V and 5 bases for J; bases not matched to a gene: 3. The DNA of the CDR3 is TGCGCCAGCAGCCAGGCACTAGCGGGAGGGACCGGGGAGCTGTTTTTT. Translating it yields CASSQALAGGTGELFF.

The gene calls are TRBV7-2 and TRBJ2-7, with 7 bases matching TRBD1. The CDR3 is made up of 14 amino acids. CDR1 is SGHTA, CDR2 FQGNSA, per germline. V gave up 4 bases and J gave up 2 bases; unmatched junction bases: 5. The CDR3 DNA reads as TGTGCCAGCAGCTCCACCGGGACAGCCTACGAGCAGTACTTC. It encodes CASSSTGTAYEQYF.

Here the CDR3 DNA reads TGTGCCAGCAGTTACTCGAAGGGAATTTTCGCTGAAGCTTTCTTT. It encodes CASSYSKGIFAEAFF. The chain carries TRBV6-5 and TRBJ1-1; D gene uncertain. In germline, CDR1 is MNHEY, CDR2 SVGAGI. This CDR3 is built from 15 residues. The V end lost 0 bases, the J end lost 6 bases, and 14 bases lay between the germline ends.